Listed below are T cell receptor beta chains from one sample, sequenced in a study of molecular identifiers for immune sequencing clone quantification. Each CDR3 protein gets one entry after TCRdb re-called the PCR reads with MiXCR. This table has roughly 630,000 distinct CDR3 sequences, around 25% appearing once. Sample: naive CD8+ T cells from blood, with Jurkat cell RNA spiked in. The receptor source for this set is a human donor in good health. Some libraries in this study had Jurkat cell RNA spiked in. Each CDR3 is given with its conserved first and last residue. D genes are given only for firm matches. Clone size is given for some rows only: seen once, a few or many times, or a class if the clone is expanded.

v_gene	d_gene	j_gene	abundance	CDR3nt	CDR3aa
TRBV5-8	TRBD2	TRBJ2-4	many	TGTGCCAGCAGCCTTAGCGGGGGATTAGCCAAAAACATTCAGTACTTC	CASSLSGGLAKNIQYF
TRBV6-5	TRBD2	TRBJ2-7	many	TGTGCCAGCAGACTTAGCGGGGGGATCTCCTACGAGCAGTACTTC	CASRLSGGISYEQYF
TRBV2	-	TRBJ2-1	many	TGTGCCAGCGGCCCCCACCCGAATGAGCAGTTCTTC	CASGPHPNEQFF
TRBV24-1	TRBD1	TRBJ1-5	few	TGTGCCACCAGTGCCACGGACAGGGGAAATCAGCCCCAGCATTTT	CATSATDRGNQPQHF
TRBV30	-	TRBJ1-5	-	TGTGCCATTGGCTGGGGGGGCAATCAGCCCCAGCATTTT	CAIGWGGNQPQHF
TRBV9	-	TRBJ2-7	many	TGTGCCAGCAGCCCTCGTAACTCCTACGAGCAGTACTTC	CASSPRNSYEQYF
TRBV10-3	-	TRBJ1-1	-	TGTGCCATCAGTGAGTCAGCGGGGGCGCCGGCTTTCTTT	CAISESAGAPAFF
TRBV4-3	-	TRBJ2-2	many	TGCGCCAGCAGCCAAGAGAGGGGGAGATTGACCGGGGAGCTGTTTTTT	CASSQERGRLTGELFF
TRBV7-9	-	TRBJ2-7	many	TGTGCCAGCAGCTTAGGGATAGAAACCTACGAGCAGTACTTC	CASSLGIETYEQYF
TRBV27	-	TRBJ2-7	many	TGTGCCAGCAGTTTAGCACCGAACTACGAGCAGTACTTC	CASSLAPNYEQYF
TRBV9	-	TRBJ2-1	many	TGTGCCAGCAGCACGGGGACAGAGCAGTTCTTC	CASSTGTEQFF
TRBV30	-	TRBJ1-5	many	TGTGCCTTCGCGGAGGACAGCAATCAGCCCCAGCATTTT	CAFAEDSNQPQHF
TRBV5-1	TRBD2	TRBJ2-5	many	TGCGCCAGCAGCTTAACCGGACTAGCGGGGAGCTACCAAGAGACCCAGTACTTC	CASSLTGLAGSYQETQYF
TRBV6-5	-	TRBJ2-3	many	TGTGCCAGCAGTGACGACACAGATACGCAGTATTTT	CASSDDTDTQYF
TRBV3-1	-	TRBJ2-7	few	TGTGCCAGCAGCCAAGACGGTTACGCCTACGAGCAGTACTTC	CASSQDGYAYEQYF
TRBV12-3/TRBV12-4	-	TRBJ2-1	few	TGTGCCAGCACCCTCGGACCGAACAATGAGCAGTTCTTC	CASTLGPNNEQFF
TRBV4-3	TRBD2	TRBJ2-1	-	TGCGCCAGCAGCCAAGATCGGACTAGCGAGCAGTTCTTC	CASSQDRTSEQFF